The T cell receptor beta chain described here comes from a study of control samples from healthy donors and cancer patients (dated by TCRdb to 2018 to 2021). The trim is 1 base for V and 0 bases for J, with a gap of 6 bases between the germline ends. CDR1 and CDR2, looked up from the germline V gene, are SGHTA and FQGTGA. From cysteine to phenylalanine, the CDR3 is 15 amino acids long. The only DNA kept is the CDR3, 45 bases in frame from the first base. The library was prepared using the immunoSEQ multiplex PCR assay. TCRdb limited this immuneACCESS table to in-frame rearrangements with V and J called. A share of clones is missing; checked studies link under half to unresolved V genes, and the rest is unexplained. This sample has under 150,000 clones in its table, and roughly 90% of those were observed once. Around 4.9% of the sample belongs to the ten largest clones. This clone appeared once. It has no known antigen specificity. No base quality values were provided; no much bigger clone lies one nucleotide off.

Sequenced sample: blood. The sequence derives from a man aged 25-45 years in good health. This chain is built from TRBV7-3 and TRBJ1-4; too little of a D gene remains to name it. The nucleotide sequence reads TGTGCCAGCAGCTTAAGTCGTGCAACTAATGAAAAACTGTTTTTT. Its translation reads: CASSLSRATNEKLFF.